This T cell receptor (beta chain) was captured in a study of radiation and T cells in renal cell carcinoma. Time point described: blood 4 weeks post-SBRT, at nephrectomy. Described treatment: 15 Gy SBRT to primary tumor, nephrectomy 4 weeks later. Nephrectomy followed 15 Gy stereotactic body radiation by 4 weeks. After SBRT, blood was collected at 2 and 4 weeks, plus baseline. This renal cell carcinoma was of the clear cell type. Trimming removed 5 bases at V and 6 bases at J, with 18 bases between. The CDR3 loop spans 15 amino acids. CDR1 and CDR2 from the germline V gene are SEHNR and FQNEAQ (reference sequence). Only in-frame clones appear in the TCRdb table, and some are missing; sequencing was by immunoSEQ multiplex PCR. The table has approximately 43,000 clones, roughly four fifths seen once.

The sequence was obtained from a woman between 65 and 79 years old with renal cell carcinoma. The sequencing here drew on blood, taken from a patient whose treatment included radiotherapy and nephrectomy. The chain has TRBV7-9 and TRBJ2-3; D gene uncertain. The CDR3 reads CASSHLDHSRDTQYF. CDR3 nucleotides: TGTGCCAGCAGCCACCTGGACCACTCGCGTGATACGCAGTATTTT.